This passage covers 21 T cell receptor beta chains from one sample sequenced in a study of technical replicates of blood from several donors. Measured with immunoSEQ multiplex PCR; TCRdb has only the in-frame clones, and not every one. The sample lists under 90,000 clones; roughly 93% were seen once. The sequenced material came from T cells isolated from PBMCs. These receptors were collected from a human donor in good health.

This chain's CDR3 is CSVIAGSYNEQFF. The CDR3 bases are TGCAGCGTAATAGCGGGGTCCTACAATGAGCAGTTCTTC. The chain links TRBV29-1 to TRBJ2-1; TRBD2 aligns across 8 bases. The germline V gene encodes CDR1 SQVTM and CDR2 ANQGSEA. The CDR3 runs 13 residues. J gave up 1 base and V 6 bases, and 2 bases lay outside the gene matches.

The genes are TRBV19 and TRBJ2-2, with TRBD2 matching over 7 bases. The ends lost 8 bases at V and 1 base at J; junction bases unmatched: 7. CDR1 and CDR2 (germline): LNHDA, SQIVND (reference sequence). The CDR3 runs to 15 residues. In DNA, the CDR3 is TGTGCCAGTCGGCTAGCGGTTATGAACACCGGGGAGCTGTTTTTT. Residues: CASRLAVMNTGELFF. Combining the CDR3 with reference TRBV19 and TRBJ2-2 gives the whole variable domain DGGITQSPKYLFRKEGQNVTLSCEQNLNHDAMYWYRQDPGQGLRLIYYSQIVNDFQKGDIAEGYSVSREKKESFPLTVTSAQKNPTAFYLCASRLAVMNTGELFFGEGSRLTVL.

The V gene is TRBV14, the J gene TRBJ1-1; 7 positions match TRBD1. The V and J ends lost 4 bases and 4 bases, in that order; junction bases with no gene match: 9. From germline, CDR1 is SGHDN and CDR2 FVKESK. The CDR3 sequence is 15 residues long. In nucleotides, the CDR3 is TGTGCCAGCAGCCCTAGACAGGGCTGGGGCACTGAAGCTTTCTTT. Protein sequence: CASSPRQGWGTEAFF. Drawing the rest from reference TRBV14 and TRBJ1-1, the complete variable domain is EAGVTQFPSHSVIEKGQTVTLRCDPISGHDNLYWYRRVMGKEIKFLLHFVKESKQDESGMPNNRFLAERTGGTYSTLKVQPAELEDSGVYFCASSPRQGWGTEAFFGQGTRLTVV.

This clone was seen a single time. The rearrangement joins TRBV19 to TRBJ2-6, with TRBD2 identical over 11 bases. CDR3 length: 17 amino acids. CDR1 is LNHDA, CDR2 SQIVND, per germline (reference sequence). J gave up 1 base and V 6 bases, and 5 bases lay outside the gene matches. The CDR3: CASSLAGGFSGANVLTF. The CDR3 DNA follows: TGTGCCAGTAGCCTAGCGGGGGGTTTTTCTGGGGCCAACGTCCTGACTTTC.

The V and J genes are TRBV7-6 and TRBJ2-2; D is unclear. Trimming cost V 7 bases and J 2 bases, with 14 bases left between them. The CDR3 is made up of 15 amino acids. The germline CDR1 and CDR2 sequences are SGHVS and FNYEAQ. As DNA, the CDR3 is TGTGCCAGCAAACTAAGCTTCGCAAACACCGGGGAGCTGTTTTTT. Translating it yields CASKLSFANTGELFF.

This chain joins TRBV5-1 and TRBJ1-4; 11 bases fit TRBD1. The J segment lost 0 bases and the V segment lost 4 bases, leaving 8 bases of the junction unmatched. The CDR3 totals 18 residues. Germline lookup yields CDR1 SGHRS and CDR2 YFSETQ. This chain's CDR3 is CASSPRTGGGATNEKLFF. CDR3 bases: TGCGCCAGCAGCCCAAGGACAGGGGGCGGTGCAACTAATGAAAAACTGTTTTTT.

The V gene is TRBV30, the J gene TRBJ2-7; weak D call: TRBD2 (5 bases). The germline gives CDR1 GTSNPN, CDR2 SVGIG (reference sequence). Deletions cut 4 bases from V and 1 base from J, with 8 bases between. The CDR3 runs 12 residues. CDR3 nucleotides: TGTGCCTGGAACGGGGATTCCTACGAGCAGTACTTC. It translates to CAWNGDSYEQYF.

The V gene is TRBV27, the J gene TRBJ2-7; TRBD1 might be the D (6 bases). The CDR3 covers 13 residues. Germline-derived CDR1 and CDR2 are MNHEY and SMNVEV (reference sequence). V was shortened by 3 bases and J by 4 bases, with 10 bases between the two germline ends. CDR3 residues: CASSLIRGYEQYF. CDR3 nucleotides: TGTGCCAGCAGTTTGATAAGGGGGTACGAGCAGTACTTC.

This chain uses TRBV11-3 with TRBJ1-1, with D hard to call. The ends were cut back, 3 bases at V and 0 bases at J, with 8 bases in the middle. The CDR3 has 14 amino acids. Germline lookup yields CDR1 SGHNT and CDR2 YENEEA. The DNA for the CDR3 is TGTGCCAGCAGCTTCGTAGACTTGAACACTGAAGCTTTCTTT. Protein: CASSFVDLNTEAFF.

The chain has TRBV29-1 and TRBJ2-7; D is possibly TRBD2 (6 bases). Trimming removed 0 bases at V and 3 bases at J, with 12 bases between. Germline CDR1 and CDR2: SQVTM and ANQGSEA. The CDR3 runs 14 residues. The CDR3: CSVEDRAGSYEQYF. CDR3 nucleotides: TGCAGCGTTGAAGATCGCGCGGGGAGCTACGAGCAGTACTTC.

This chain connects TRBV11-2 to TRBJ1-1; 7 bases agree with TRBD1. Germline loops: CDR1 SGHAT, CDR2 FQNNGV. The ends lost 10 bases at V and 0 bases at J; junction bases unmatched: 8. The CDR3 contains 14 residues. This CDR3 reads CATKKQGLNTEAFF. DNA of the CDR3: TGTGCCACAAAGAAACAGGGGTTGAACACTGAAGCTTTCTTT.

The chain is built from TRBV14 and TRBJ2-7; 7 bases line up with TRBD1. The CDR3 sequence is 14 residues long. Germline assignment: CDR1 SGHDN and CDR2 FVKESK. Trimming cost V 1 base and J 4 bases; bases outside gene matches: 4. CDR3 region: CASSQATGIYEQYF. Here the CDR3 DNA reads TGTGCCAGCAGCCAAGCGACAGGGATTTACGAGCAGTACTTC.

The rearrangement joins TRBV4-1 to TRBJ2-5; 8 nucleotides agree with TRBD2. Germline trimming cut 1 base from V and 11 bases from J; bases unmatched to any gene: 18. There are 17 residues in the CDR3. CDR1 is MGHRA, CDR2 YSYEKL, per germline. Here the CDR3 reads CASSQVPIGLAGDRQYF. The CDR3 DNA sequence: TGCGCCAGCAGCCAAGTCCCAATTGGACTAGCTGGTGACAGGCAGTACTTC.

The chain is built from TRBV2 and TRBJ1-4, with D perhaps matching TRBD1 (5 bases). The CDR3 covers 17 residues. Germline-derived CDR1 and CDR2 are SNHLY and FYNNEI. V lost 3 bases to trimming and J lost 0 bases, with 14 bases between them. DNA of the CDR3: TGTGCCAGCAGTGACCCGGGGAGGGGACCAACTAATGAAAAACTGTTTTTT. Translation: CASSDPGRGPTNEKLFF.

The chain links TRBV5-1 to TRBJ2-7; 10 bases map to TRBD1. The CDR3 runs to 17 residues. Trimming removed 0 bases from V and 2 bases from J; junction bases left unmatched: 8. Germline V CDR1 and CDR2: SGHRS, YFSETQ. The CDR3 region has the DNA TGCGCCAGCAGCTTGGGAAGCCCGGGACAGGGGACCTACGAGCAGTACTTC. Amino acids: CASSLGSPGQGTYEQYF.

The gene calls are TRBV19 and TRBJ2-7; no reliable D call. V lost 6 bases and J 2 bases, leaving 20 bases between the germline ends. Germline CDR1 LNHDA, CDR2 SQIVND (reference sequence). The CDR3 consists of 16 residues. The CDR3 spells CASSQGGGGLTYEQYF. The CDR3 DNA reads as TGTGCCAGTAGCCAAGGTGGTGGCGGCCTAACCTACGAGCAGTACTTC.

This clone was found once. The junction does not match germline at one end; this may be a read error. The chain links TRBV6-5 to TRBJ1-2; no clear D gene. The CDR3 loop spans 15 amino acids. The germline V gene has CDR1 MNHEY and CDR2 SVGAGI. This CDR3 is CASNYQRTPNYGYTF. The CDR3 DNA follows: TGTGCCAGCAATTACCAGCGAACACCTAACTATGGCTACACCTTC.

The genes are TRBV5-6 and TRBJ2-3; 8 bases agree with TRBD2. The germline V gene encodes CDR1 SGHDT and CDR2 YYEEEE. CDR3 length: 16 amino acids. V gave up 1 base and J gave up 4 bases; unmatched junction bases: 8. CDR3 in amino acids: CASSLTLSGGSDTQYF. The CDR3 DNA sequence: TGTGCCAGCAGCTTGACTTTGAGCGGGGGTTCAGATACGCAGTATTTT.

CDR3 amino acids: CATSERTGGVNTEAFF. The CDR3 coding sequence is TGTGCCACCAGCGAAAGGACAGGGGGCGTAAACACTGAAGCTTTCTTT. This rearrangement joins TRBV15 to TRBJ1-1, with 11 positions matching TRBD1. The CDR3 has 16 amino acids. CDR1 LNHNV and CDR2 YYDKDF come from the germline V gene (reference sequence). J was trimmed by 2 bases and V by 5 bases; bases with no gene match: 7.

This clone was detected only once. CDR3 nucleotides: TGTGCCAGCAGCCTCAGGCCGGGACAGGGGGCTTCGAACACTGAAGCTTTCTTT. Residues: CASSLRPGQGASNTEAFF. The chain is built from TRBV7-9 and TRBJ1-1, with TRBD1 matching 12 bases. The CDR3 extends over 18 amino acids. The germline V gene has CDR1 SEHNR and CDR2 FQNEAQ (reference sequence). After removal of 5 bases from V and 1 base from J, the junction contained 11 bases not matched to a gene.

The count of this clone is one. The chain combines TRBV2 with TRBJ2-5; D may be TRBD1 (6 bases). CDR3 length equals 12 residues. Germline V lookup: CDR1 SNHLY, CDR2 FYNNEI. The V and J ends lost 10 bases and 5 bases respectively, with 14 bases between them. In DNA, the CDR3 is TGTGCCACCTCAGGGGCGGGTGAGACCCAGTACTTC. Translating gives CATSGAGETQYF. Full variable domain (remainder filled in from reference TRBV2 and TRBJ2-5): EPEVTQTPSHQVTQMGQEVILRCVPISNHLYFYWYRQILGQKVEFLVSFYNNEISEKSEIFDDQFSVERPDGSNFTLKIRSTKLEDSAMYFCATSGAGETQYFGPGTRLLVL.